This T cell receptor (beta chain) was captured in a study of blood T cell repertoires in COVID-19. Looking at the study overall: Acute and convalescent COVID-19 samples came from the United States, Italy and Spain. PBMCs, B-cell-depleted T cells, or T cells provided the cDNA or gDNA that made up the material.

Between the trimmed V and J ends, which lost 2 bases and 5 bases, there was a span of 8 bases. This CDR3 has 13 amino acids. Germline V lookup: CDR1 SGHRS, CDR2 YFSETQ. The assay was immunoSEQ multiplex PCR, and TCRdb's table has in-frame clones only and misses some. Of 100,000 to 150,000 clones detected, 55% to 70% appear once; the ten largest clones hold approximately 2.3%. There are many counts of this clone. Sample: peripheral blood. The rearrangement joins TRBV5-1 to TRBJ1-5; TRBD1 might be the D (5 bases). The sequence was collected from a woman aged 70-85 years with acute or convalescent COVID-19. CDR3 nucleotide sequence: TGCGCCAGCAGCTTTCAGGGTGATCAGCCCCAGCATTTT. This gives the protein CASSFQGDQPQHF.